A single sample gave rise to the 23 T cell receptor beta chains below, sequenced in a study of monozygotic twins with inflammatory bowel disease. TCRdb reprocessed the 5' RACE reads; each CDR3 protein has one entry and no DNA is given. The listing records about 330,000 distinct CDR3 sequences. The sequenced material came from blood. The source of these receptors is a human donor with ulcerative colitis or Crohn's disease, or a healthy co-twin of an affected twin (not recorded which).

The J gene is TRBJ2-1, the V gene TRBV5-1; there is no DNA to check the TCRdb D call of TRBD1. Germline V gene sequence: CDR1 SGHRS, CDR2 YFSETQ. This CDR3 spans 14 amino acids. The CDR3 reads CASTPGTGYNEQFF.

The CDR3 is CASSHRRGSSGFYNEQFF. V usage is TRBV11-2 and J usage is TRBJ2-1; TCRdb indicates TRBD2, and absent DNA this call remains unverified. This CDR3 is 18 amino acids long. The germline V gene encodes CDR1 SGHAT and CDR2 FQNNGV.

J is TRBJ1-1 and V is TRBV7-8; TCRdb reports TRBD1, a call that lacks DNA to check it against. CDR1 is SGHVS and CDR2 is FQNEAQ in the germline V gene. This CDR3 contains 17 residues. CDR3 in amino acids: CASEPSIGLTKGAEAFF.

V and J are TRBV28 and TRBJ2-7. Germline CDR1 and CDR2: MDHEN and SYDVKM. There are 11 residues in the CDR3. The CDR3 loop reads CASRAGYEQYF. The full variable domain, completed using reference TRBV28 and TRBJ2-7, is DVKVTQSSRYLVKRTGEKVFLECVQDMDHENMFWYRQDPGLGLRLIYFSYDVKMKEKGDIPEGYSVSREKKERFSLILESASTNQTSMYLCASRAGYEQYFGPGTRLTVT.

The chain carries TRBV5-1 and TRBJ2-7. Germline V gene sequence: CDR1 SGHRS, CDR2 YFSETQ. This CDR3 is 12 amino acids long. CDR3 sequence reads: CASRQNSYEQYF.

The V call is TRBV5-1, the J call TRBJ2-1; TCRdb lists TRBD1, though no DNA is available to test this call. The CDR3 runs 15 residues. Germline V CDR1 and CDR2: SGHRS, YFSETQ. The chain's CDR3 is CASSLVSGGSNEQFF.

This sequence joins TRBV12-3 or TRBV12-4 and TRBJ2-7; as DNA is missing, the TRBD1 call by TCRdb cannot be tested. This CDR3 has 12 amino acids. The CDR3 region is CASSLRRDEQYF.

This sequence joins TRBV20-1 and TRBJ2-1; TCRdb names TRBD2, which stays unverified in the absence of DNA. The CDR3 length is 16 residues. CDR1 and CDR2 from the germline V gene are DFQATT and SNEGSKA (reference sequence). The chain's CDR3 is CSARSGEREGYNEQFF.

V usage is TRBV6-2 or TRBV6-3 and J usage is TRBJ1-1; TCRdb indicates TRBD1, and absent DNA this call remains unverified. This CDR3 comprises 14 residues. From germline, CDR1 is MNHEY and CDR2 SVGEGT. CDR3 loop: CASSYFGAGTEAFF.

V usage is TRBV20-1 and J usage is TRBJ2-7; checking the TCRdb D call of TRBD1 is not possible without DNA. The germline CDR1 and CDR2 sequences are DFQATT and SNEGSKA (reference sequence). The length of the CDR3 is 15 residues. CDR3 residues: CSATLQGPSSYEQYF.

This chain connects TRBV7-2 to TRBJ1-2. Germline loops: CDR1 SGHTA, CDR2 FQGNSA. The CDR3 covers 14 residues. CDR3 protein: CASGWAGANYGYTF. Full variable domain (rest looked up from reference TRBV7-2 and TRBJ1-2): GAGVSQSPSNKVTEKGKDVELRCDPISGHTALYWYRQSLGQGLEFLIYFQGNSAPDKSGLPSDRFSAERTGGSVSTLTIQRTQQEDSAVYLCASGWAGANYGYTFGSGTRLTVV.

This chain connects TRBV10-3 to TRBJ2-7. The CDR3 runs 12 residues. Germline CDR1 and CDR2: ENHRY and SYGVKD. The CDR3: CAISANRYEQYF.

V usage is TRBV20-1 and J usage is TRBJ1-2; TCRdb's assignment of TRBD1 cannot be checked, as there is no DNA. This CDR3 is 14 amino acids long. Per the germline V gene, CDR1 is DFQATT and CDR2 is SNEGSKA (reference sequence). CDR3 region: CSAPGDRVLYGYTF.

The chain uses TRBV4-2 and TRBJ2-7; TCRdb outputs TRBD2, but without DNA this stays unchecked. Germline values: CDR1 LGHNA, CDR2 YNFKEQ. The CDR3 is made up of 15 amino acids. The CDR3 sequence: CASSQGVVRDYEQYF.

CDR3 protein: CASSFAELYGYTF. V gene TRBV7-9 combines with J gene TRBJ1-2. This CDR3 is built from 13 residues. Per the germline V gene, CDR1 is SEHNR and CDR2 is FQNEAQ (reference sequence).

J is TRBJ1-5 and V is TRBV28. The CDR3 extends over 14 amino acids. Germline-derived CDR1 and CDR2 are MDHEN and SYDVKM. CDR3 sequence reads: CASSLPQESQPQHF.

The chain carries TRBV27 and TRBJ2-3. CDR1 and CDR2 from the germline V gene are MNHEY and SMNVEV (reference sequence). The CDR3 has 15 residues. CDR3 protein: CASSLWAENSDTQYF.

The rearrangement joins TRBV5-1 to TRBJ2-7. The germline gives CDR1 SGHRS, CDR2 YFSETQ. This CDR3 region has 13 residues. The CDR3 loop is CASSLWDSYEQYF.

The chain uses TRBV5-1 and TRBJ2-7; TCRdb lists TRBD2, though no DNA is available to test this call. CDR1 and CDR2 from the germline V gene are SGHRS and YFSETQ. This CDR3 has 15 amino acids. The CDR3 sequence: CASSLDGGGPSEQYF.

V is TRBV20-1 and J is TRBJ2-1; the D call from TCRdb, TRBD2, cannot be confirmed without DNA. This CDR3 is built from 16 residues. The germline V gene has CDR1 DFQATT and CDR2 SNEGSKA (reference sequence). CDR3 in amino acids: CSAITSGRPSYNEQFF.

The chain couples TRBV6-1 to TRBJ1-2; TCRdb gives TRBD1 as the D gene, but with no DNA this cannot be confirmed. CDR3 length equals 14 residues. In germline, CDR1 is MNHNS, CDR2 SASEGT. CDR3 sequence reads: CASGAYRGRGGFTF.

The chain recombines TRBV19 with TRBJ2-2. From germline, CDR1 is LNHDA and CDR2 SQIVND (reference sequence). The CDR3 is 15 residues long. CDR3 region: CASSRDNRATGELFF. The variable domain in full, completed from reference TRBV19 and TRBJ2-2, reads DGGITQSPKYLFRKEGQNVTLSCEQNLNHDAMYWYRQDPGQGLRLIYYSQIVNDFQKGDIAEGYSVSREKKESFPLTVTSAQKNPTAFYLCASSRDNRATGELFFGEGSRLTVL.

This chain uses TRBV20-1 with TRBJ2-3; TCRdb selects TRBD2, and the lack of DNA leaves this call unchecked. Germline V CDR1 and CDR2: DFQATT, SNEGSKA (reference sequence). This CDR3 is 17 amino acids long. CDR3 protein: CSARGGLAGGSTDTQYF.